This T cell receptor (beta chain) was documented in a study of T cell responses to AZD1222 COVID-19 vaccine. Whole-study results and caveats: Among vaccine-associated CD4 TCRs, coverage spanned spike, with dominance at 160-218 and 743-854. Just a handful of AZD1222 recipients were seropositive at baseline.

Clones were sequenced by immunoSEQ multiplex PCR, and TCRdb holds only the in-frame ones, with some missing. Of around 160,000 clones detected, about 91% appear once; the ten largest clones hold 3% to 4%. Regarding this clone: Antigen unknown.

Looked up from germline, CDR1 is SNHLY and CDR2 is FYNNEI. With 4 bases removed from V and 2 bases from J, the gap between germline ends came to 0 bases. The CDR3 is made up of 10 amino acids. The TCR was taken from an adult who received the AZD1222 COVID-19 vaccine. The J gene is TRBJ2-7, the V gene TRBV2; D unresolved. Sequencing was performed on peripheral blood, taken 28 days after the second AZD1222 dose. The CDR3 reads CASSAYEQYF. In DNA form, the CDR3 reads TGTGCCAGCAGTGCCTACGAGCAGTACTTC.